The 29 T cell receptor beta chains reported below all come from one sample, sequenced in a study of blood T cells in healthy people across ages. A second 7 to 11 cycle PCR used barcoded and J-beta primers. TCRdb independently ran MiXCR on the 5' RACE reads; one entry per CDR3 protein. The repertoire holds approximately 1,000,000 distinct CDR3 sequences, with 35% to 40% as singletons. Specimen: blood. Receptors originate from a young man in good health.

This clonotype appeared a single time. J is TRBJ1-1 and V is TRBV6-5; 8 positions match TRBD1. The CDR3 covers 16 residues. The V and J ends lost 4 bases and 6 bases, in that order; junction bases with no gene match: 13. CDR1 is MNHEY, CDR2 SVGAGI, per germline. In DNA form, the CDR3 reads TGTGCCAGCAGTTCCGATCGGACAGGGCTGGGCGCTGAAGCTTTCTTT. It codes for CASSSDRTGLGAEAFF.

This clonotype was detected many times. V and J are TRBV7-3 and TRBJ2-1; D is ambiguous. Germline CDR1 and CDR2: SGHTA and FQGTGA. V shed 6 bases and J shed 5 bases, with 11 bases lying between them. CDR3 length equals 13 residues. This CDR3 is CASRGTGHNEQFF. The CDR3 nucleotides are TGTGCCAGCAGGGGAACGGGCCACAATGAGCAGTTCTTC.

V and J are TRBV20-1 and TRBJ2-1, with 8 nucleotides matching TRBD2. Germline assignment: CDR1 DFQATT and CDR2 SNEGSKA (reference sequence). The CDR3 sequence is 15 residues long. The ends lost 0 bases at V and 3 bases at J; junction bases unmatched: 4. In DNA form, the CDR3 reads TGCAGTGCTAGAGATCCGCGGGGGGTCTACAATGAGCAGTTCTTC. This gives the protein CSARDPRGVYNEQFF.

This clonotype showed up just a few times. The gene calls are TRBV12-3 or TRBV12-4 and TRBJ1-2; a possible D gene is TRBD1 (5 bases). The CDR3 has 12 residues. The germline V and J ends were trimmed by 0 bases and 11 bases, with 10 bases remaining between them. In DNA form, the CDR3 reads TGTGCCAGCAGTTTAGCTCAGGGAAAGTACACCTTC. Protein product: CASSLAQGKYTF.

The table lists this clonotype with a few counts. This chain links TRBV6-5 with TRBJ1-2; 9 positions match TRBD1. Per germline, CDR1 MNHEY and CDR2 SVGAGI. Trimming cost V 0 bases and J 6 bases; bases outside gene matches: 2. CDR3 size: 14 residues. The DNA of the CDR3 is TGTGCCAGCAGTTACTCCAGACAGGGGGATGGCTACACCTTC. Its protein product is CASSYSRQGDGYTF.

The V call is TRBV11-2, the J call TRBJ2-7, with D perhaps given as TRBD1 or TRBD2 (5 bases each). The V gene's germline CDR1 is SGHAT and CDR2 FQNNGV. The CDR3 has 14 residues. The V end lost 6 bases, the J end lost 7 bases, and 19 bases lay between the germline ends. The CDR3, as DNA: TGTGCCAGCAGACGTCTCCGGGACCCCAATGAGCAGTACTTC. Residues: CASRRLRDPNEQYF. Full variable domain (remainder filled in from reference TRBV11-2 and TRBJ2-7): EAGVAQSPRYKIIEKRQSVAFWCNPISGHATLYWYQQILGQGPKLLIQFQNNGVVDDSQLPKDRFSAERLKGVDSTLKIQPAKLEDSAVYLCASRRLRDPNEQYFGPGTRLTVT.

This clonotype has only a few counts. This chain links TRBV5-1 with TRBJ1-4, with no clear D. V shed 7 bases and J shed 4 bases, with 11 bases lying between them. Germline assignment: CDR1 SGHRS and CDR2 YFSETQ. The CDR3 runs 13 residues. The DNA for the CDR3 is TGCGCCAGCGGCGACGGTTATAATGAAAAACTGTTTTTT. Translation gives CASGDGYNEKLFF. Variable domain in full (rest from reference TRBV5-1 and TRBJ1-4): KAGVTQTPRYLIKTRGQQVTLSCSPISGHRSVSWYQQTPGQGLQFLFEYFSETQRNKGNFPGRFSGRQFSNSRSEMNVSTLELGDSALYLCASGDGYNEKLFFGSGTQLSVL.

This chain uses TRBV2 with TRBJ2-3, with TRBD2 as a possible D gene (5 bases). The CDR3 has 15 residues. V lost 4 bases to trimming and J lost 1 base, with 12 bases between them. CDR1 is SNHLY and CDR2 is FYNNEI in the germline V gene. The CDR3 region is CASSAERLRTDTQYF. The DNA for the CDR3 is TGTGCCAGCAGTGCTGAGCGGTTACGCACAGATACGCAGTATTTT.

CDR3 coding DNA: TGTGCCAGCAGCCTACGGGCGAGGGGACTCCAAGAGACCCAGTTCTTC. This translates into CASSLRARGLQETQFF. The gene calls are TRBV6-2 or TRBV6-3 and TRBJ2-5; a weak D match, TRBD2 (6 bases). The end of the DNA aligns better with TRBJ2-1, so the J call may be wrong. Looked up from germline, CDR1 is MNHEY and CDR2 is SVGEGT. This CDR3 is built from 16 residues.

The V gene is TRBV4-3, the J gene TRBJ2-7; weak D call: TRBD1 (5 bases). The end of the DNA aligns better with TRBJ2-5, so the J call may be wrong. This CDR3 region has 14 residues. Germline CDR1 and CDR2: LGHNA and YSLEER. The CDR3 spells CASSQDLAGETQYF. The CDR3 coding sequence is TGCGCCAGCAGCCAAGATCTGGCAGGGGAGACCCAGTACTTC.

The sample holds a few counts of this clonotype. This sequence joins TRBV20-1 and TRBJ1-5, with 7 positions matching TRBD1. The CDR3 is 15 amino acids. Germline CDR1 reads DFQATT; CDR2 reads SNEGSKA (reference sequence). V shed 3 bases and J 4 bases; nucleotides not matched to a gene: 9. For the CDR3, the DNA is TGCAGTGCTAGGATCACAGGGGCGTTGAATCAGCCCCAGCATTTT. Encoded protein: CSARITGALNQPQHF.

This rearrangement joins TRBV7-2 to TRBJ1-2; a weak D match, TRBD1 (5 bases). This CDR3 comprises 15 residues. Per the germline V gene, CDR1 is SGHTA and CDR2 is FQGNSA. Trimming left V 4 bases short and J 2 bases short, with 14 bases between. CDR3 sequence: CASSSNGGGNYGYTF. The CDR3 DNA sequence: TGTGCCAGCAGCTCAAATGGGGGGGGGAACTATGGCTACACCTTC.

This clonotype was observed a handful of times. The gene calls are TRBV6-5 and TRBJ1-1; 9 positions agree with TRBD1. The germline V gene has CDR1 MNHEY and CDR2 SVGAGI. The CDR3 loop spans 18 amino acids. V was pared by 2 bases and J by 3 bases, with 13 bases of the junction left unmatched. CDR3 protein: CASSYRGTGLVFDTEAFF. Here the CDR3 DNA reads TGTGCCAGCAGTTACAGGGGGACAGGGTTGGTTTTCGACACTGAAGCTTTCTTT.

This clonotype appeared a single time. The J gene is TRBJ2-4, the V gene TRBV20-1; no reliable D call. CDR3 length: 14 amino acids. Per the germline V gene, CDR1 is DFQATT and CDR2 is SNEGSKA (reference sequence). Trimming shortened V by 0 bases and J by 3 bases, and 9 bases separated the two germline ends. The CDR3 sequence: CSAREDLVKNIQYF. CDR3 nucleotides: TGCAGTGCTAGAGAGGATCTAGTCAAAAACATTCAGTACTTC.

This clonotype was found a few times. The V gene is TRBV20-1, the J gene TRBJ2-4, with 8 nucleotides matching TRBD1. There are 12 residues in the CDR3. CDR1 and CDR2 from the germline V gene are DFQATT and SNEGSKA (reference sequence). Unmatched junction bases numbered 5, after V lost 4 bases and J lost 9 bases. Written as DNA, the CDR3 is TGCAGTGCTATTGACAGGGGAGGCATTCAGTACTTC. It is translated as CSAIDRGGIQYF.

The rearrangement uses TRBV20-1 and TRBJ1-4; D call uncertain. Germline V CDR1 and CDR2: DFQATT, SNEGSKA (reference sequence). This CDR3 region has 13 residues. V gave up 6 bases and J gave up 5 bases, with 13 bases separating them. The CDR3 reads CSARRENNEKLFF. The CDR3, as DNA: TGCAGTGCAAGACGAGAAAACAATGAAAAACTGTTTTTT.

This sequence joins TRBV5-1 and TRBJ1-1; perhaps TRBD1 as D (6 bases). The CDR3 length is 15 residues. The V end was cut by 1 base, the J end by 1 base, with 11 bases between. CDR1 SGHRS and CDR2 YFSETQ come from the germline V gene. CDR3 DNA sequence: TGCGCCAGCAGCTTGCGCGGGGGCCAGAACACTGAAGCTTTCTTT. This sequence encodes CASSLRGGQNTEAFF.

The gene calls are TRBV10-3 and TRBJ2-2; 9 bases are shared with TRBD2. J was trimmed by 0 bases and V by 3 bases; bases with no gene match: 8. This CDR3 comprises 18 residues. The germline V gene encodes CDR1 ENHRY and CDR2 SYGVKD. CDR3 nucleotides: TGTGCCATCAGTGAAAGGACTAGCGAGGGGTCGAACACCGGGGAGCTGTTTTTT. Translation: CAISERTSEGSNTGELFF.

This clonotype was detected only a few times. This chain links TRBV27 with TRBJ1-4, with D uncertain. Germline V lookup: CDR1 MNHEY, CDR2 SMNVEV (reference sequence). V was pared by 1 base and J by 4 bases, with 7 bases between. The CDR3 runs to 14 residues. The CDR3 loop is CASSLWANNEKLFF. In DNA form, the CDR3 reads TGTGCCAGCAGTTTATGGGCCAATAATGAAAAACTGTTTTTT. The variable domain in full, completed from reference TRBV27 and TRBJ1-4, reads EAQVTQNPRYLITVTGKKLTVTCSQNMNHEYMSWYRQDPGLGLRQIYYSMNVEVTDKGDVPEGYKVSRKEKRNFPLILESPSPNQTSLYFCASSLWANNEKLFFGSGTQLSVL.

This clonotype was seen a handful of times. The chain carries TRBV5-4 and TRBJ2-7; D is possibly TRBD1 (6 bases). CDR1 SGHNT and CDR2 YYREEE come from the germline V gene (reference sequence). The V end was cut by 1 base, the J end by 5 bases, with 19 bases between. The CDR3 covers 16 residues. The CDR3 DNA is TGTGCCAGCAGCTTGACAGGGACCTCCCTATGGGACGAGCAGTACTTC. Protein product: CASSLTGTSLWDEQYF.

This clonotype was detected a few times. The CDR3 reads CASSRLGGTEAFF. The DNA for the CDR3 is TGCGCCAGCAGCCGGTTAGGGGGCACTGAAGCTTTCTTT. The chain recombines TRBV5-1 with TRBJ1-1; D may be TRBD1 (6 bases). This CDR3 has 13 residues. The V gene's germline CDR1 is SGHRS and CDR2 YFSETQ. The V and J ends lost 4 bases and 4 bases respectively, with 11 bases between them. The full variable domain, its missing parts supplied by reference TRBV5-1 and TRBJ1-1, is KAGVTQTPRYLIKTRGQQVTLSCSPISGHRSVSWYQQTPGQGLQFLFEYFSETQRNKGNFPGRFSGRQFSNSRSEMNVSTLELGDSALYLCASSRLGGTEAFFGQGTRLTVV.

This chain connects TRBV5-1 to TRBJ2-1; maybe TRBD1 (5 bases). From germline, CDR1 is SGHRS and CDR2 YFSETQ. V was cut by 0 bases and J by 3 bases, with 7 bases left in between. The CDR3 loop spans 14 amino acids. In DNA form, the CDR3 reads TGCGCCAGCAGCTTGGTACAGGACTACAATGAGCAGTTCTTC. This codes for CASSLVQDYNEQFF.

This clonotype was detected a few times. The chain uses TRBV27 and TRBJ2-3; either TRBD1 or TRBD2 may fit D (5 bases each). Trimming took off 2 bases at V and 6 bases at J, with 12 bases between the two ends. CDR3 length: 14 residues. CDR1 and CDR2 from the germline V gene are MNHEY and SMNVEV (reference sequence). The CDR3 spells CASSLPGRPDTQYF. The CDR3 DNA reads TGTGCCAGCAGTTTACCGGGACGCCCGGATACGCAGTATTTT.

This clonotype was seen only a few times. The chain recombines TRBV20-1 with TRBJ2-7; a possible D gene is TRBD2 (6 bases). Germline values: CDR1 DFQATT, CDR2 SNEGSKA (reference sequence). V dropped 2 bases and J dropped 5 bases, with 22 bases sitting between them. The CDR3 sequence is 16 residues long. The CDR3 DNA is TGCAGTGCTAGATCTCCGGGACTTGGGAAGAGCCACGAGCAGTACTTC. This encodes CSARSPGLGKSHEQYF.

This clonotype came up a few times. The rearrangement links TRBV5-6 to TRBJ2-1, with a weak D call TRBD1 (6 bases). V shed 6 bases and J shed 2 bases, with 12 bases lying between them. The V gene's germline CDR1 is SGHDT and CDR2 YYEEEE. The CDR3 sequence is 14 residues long. CDR3 in amino acids: CASTNRVTYNEQFF. CDR3 nucleotide sequence: TGTGCCAGCACCAACAGGGTAACCTACAATGAGCAGTTCTTC.

This clonotype was seen a handful of times. The chain recombines TRBV3-1 with TRBJ2-3; D is uncertain. V was shortened by 0 bases and J by 0 bases, with 16 bases between the two germline ends. Germline assignment: CDR1 LGHDT and CDR2 YNNKEL (reference sequence). There are 18 residues in the CDR3. The CDR3 DNA is TGTGCCAGCAGCCAAGATCCGGCCTCATCCACCAGCACAGATACGCAGTATTTT. Protein sequence: CASSQDPASSTSTDTQYF.

The chain employs TRBV12-5 and TRBJ2-1; D is unresolved. V was trimmed by 6 bases and J by 6 bases, leaving 9 bases between them. CDR3 length equals 12 residues. CDR1 and CDR2 (germline): LGHNT, FRNRAP. The CDR3 DNA reads as TGTGCTAGTGGCCCCGGACGCAATGAGCAGTTCTTC. It codes for CASGPGRNEQFF.

The rearrangement joins TRBV29-1 to TRBJ1-2; D might be TRBD1 (6 bases). Trimming shortened V by 7 bases and J by 11 bases, and 17 bases separated the two germline ends. The CDR3 sequence is 11 residues long. Germline values: CDR1 SQVTM, CDR2 ANQGSEA. CDR3 DNA sequence: TGCAGCGGTGTAGAGGGGGAGAGTTACACCTTC. Its protein is CSGVEGESYTF.

This clonotype was seen more than once but under ten times. The chain links TRBV5-6 to TRBJ2-3, with D perhaps TRBD2 (6 bases). Trimming pared 2 bases from V and 3 bases from J, leaving 10 bases between. Germline loops: CDR1 SGHDT, CDR2 YYEEEE. The CDR3 sequence is 14 residues long. The CDR3 DNA is TGTGCCAGCAGCTTCTTGGGGAGGACAGATACGCAGTATTTT. It specifies CASSFLGRTDTQYF.